Listed below are T cell receptor beta chains from one sample, sequenced in a study of T cell responses to AZD1222 COVID-19 vaccine. This table comes from immunoSEQ multiplex PCR, and its TCRdb copy is limited to in-frame clones, with some not included. The data show 180,000 or so clones, with approximately 93% seen just once and approximately 1% held by the top ten. Source: peripheral blood, taken 28 days after the second AZD1222 dose. The receptor set was obtained from an adult who received the AZD1222 COVID-19 vaccine. Each CDR3 is given without its conserved first and last residue. The D gene is left open where the match is weak. Rows may omit the clone size; those that give it use once, few, many or a size class.

length,size,D,V,CDR3
14,.,TRBD1,TRBV19,ASSIDVTGGYNEQF
13,.,.,TRBV5-4,ASSEVGRVADTQY
14,once,.,TRBV5-1,ASSLARDNLNTEAF
10,.,.,TRBV6-5,ASRKPGNEAF
13,.,.,TRBV19,ASSTSDSGSYEQY
14,.,.,TRBV19,ASSIDLGRLNQPQH
14,.,TRBD1,TRBV7-2,ASSLQGAPSGNTIY
13,once,.,TRBV28,ASSQAWGPNEKLF
15,.,.,TRBV4-1,ASSQATGYGLNSPLH
13,.,.,TRBV2,ASREEGLSNQPQH
14,.,.,TRBV13,ASSPRGAHPYNEQF